The 27 T cell receptor beta chains given below trace back to one sample, sequenced in a study of blood T cell repertoires in COVID-19. Measured with immunoSEQ multiplex PCR; TCRdb has only the in-frame clones, and not every one. The sample includes about 170,000 clones, more than 75% seen only once; the top ten take about 4.9%. The sample was peripheral blood. The receptors come from a young man with COVID-19, enrolled during active disease.

This rearrangement joins TRBV6-1 to TRBJ1-6; 7 positions match TRBD1. CDR3 length equals 15 residues. The germline V gene encodes CDR1 MNHNS and CDR2 SASEGT. The V gene end was trimmed by 0 bases and the J gene end by 9 bases; junction bases not matched to a gene: 5. DNA for the CDR3: TGTGCCAGCAGTGAAGCAACAGGGGCTATTTCACCCCTCCACTTT. Protein sequence: CASSEATGAISPLHF.

This chain connects TRBV2 to TRBJ2-7; 7 bases line up with TRBD1. Germline CDR1 SNHLY, CDR2 FYNNEI. This CDR3 spans 14 amino acids. Losses at the gene ends were 4 bases for V and 2 bases for J; bases not matched to a gene: 5. The CDR3 reads CASSGQGAPYEQYF. CDR3 in DNA: TGTGCCAGCAGTGGACAGGGAGCTCCCTACGAGCAGTACTTC.

This chain joins TRBV29-1 and TRBJ1-5, with 8 bases identical to TRBD1. V lost 5 bases and J lost 2; bases outside the gene matches: 2. The germline V gene has CDR1 SQVTM and CDR2 ANQGSEA. This CDR3 is built from 13 residues. In DNA, the CDR3 is TGCAGCGTTAAGGGACAGGGCAATCAGCCCCAGCATTTT. This translates into CSVKGQGNQPQHF.

The genes are TRBV10-3 and TRBJ2-1; 13 bases line up with TRBD2. The CDR3 is 17 amino acids. Per germline, CDR1 ENHRY and CDR2 SYGVKD. The trim removed 8 bases at V and 1 base at J, leaving 8 bases unmatched. The CDR3 protein is CAIAGLAGDRSYNEQFF. Written as DNA, the CDR3 is TGTGCCATCGCTGGACTAGCGGGAGACAGATCCTACAATGAGCAGTTCTTC.

The chain uses TRBV6-5 and TRBJ1-2; 10 positions agree with TRBD1. This CDR3 is built from 13 residues. Losses at the gene ends were 10 bases for V and 2 bases for J; bases not matched to a gene: 4. Germline V gene sequence: CDR1 MNHEY, CDR2 SVGAGI. CDR3 nucleotide sequence: TGTGCCATCAAGACAGGGGGCAACTATGGCTACACCTTC. This translates into CAIKTGGNYGYTF.

The chain links TRBV5-1 to TRBJ2-5, with 9 bases identical to TRBD2. The germline V gene has CDR1 SGHRS and CDR2 YFSETQ. The CDR3 contains 15 residues. The V and J ends lost 4 bases and 4 bases, in that order; junction bases with no gene match: 8. The CDR3 nucleotides are TGCGCCAGCAGCCCTGTAGCGGGAGTACGAGAGACCCAGTACTTC. Residues: CASSPVAGVRETQYF.

This clone was seen a few times. The chain combines TRBV7-2 with TRBJ1-2; the match to TRBD1 covers 9 bases. CDR3 size: 16 residues. V was pared by 2 bases and J by 4 bases, with 8 bases of the junction left unmatched. Germline lookup yields CDR1 SGHTA and CDR2 FQGNSA. The CDR3 nucleotides are TGTGCCAGCAGCTTACGGCCTGGGACAGGGATCTATGGCTACACCTTC. Its translation: CASSLRPGTGIYGYTF.

The CDR3 is CATSRDWGTGPYEQYF. In nucleotides, the CDR3 is TGTGCCACCAGCAGAGATTGGGGCACCGGGCCCTACGAGCAGTACTTC. This sequence joins TRBV15 and TRBJ2-7; D might be TRBD1 (5 bases). V dropped 0 bases and J dropped 2 bases, with 14 bases sitting between them. This CDR3 region has 16 residues. The germline gives CDR1 LNHNV, CDR2 YYDKDF (reference sequence).

This chain joins TRBV10-3 and TRBJ1-2; 8 nucleotides align to TRBD1. CDR3 length: 14 residues. After removal of 3 bases from V and 3 bases from J, the junction contained 3 bases not matched to a gene. The germline CDR1 and CDR2 sequences are ENHRY and SYGVKD. The CDR3 sequence: CAISEGQGYYGYTF. The CDR3 DNA follows: TGTGCCATCAGTGAAGGACAGGGCTACTATGGCTACACCTTC.

The chain joins TRBV4-3 to TRBJ2-1; D is perhaps TRBD2 (6 bases). CDR3 length: 16 amino acids. Germline CDR1 and CDR2: LGHNA and YSLEER. The ends were cut back, 1 base at V and 9 bases at J, with 19 bases in the middle. CDR3 amino acids: CASSQGGVWEVGEQFF. CDR3 in DNA: TGCGCCAGCAGCCAAGGGGGCGTTTGGGAGGTGGGTGAGCAGTTCTTC.

This chain connects TRBV24-1 to TRBJ1-2; 7 nucleotides align to TRBD1. Germline CDR1 and CDR2: KGHDR and SFDVKD. The CDR3 runs to 14 residues. V dropped 7 bases and J dropped 3; count of bases not matched to a gene: 7. The CDR3 loop reads CATSDDRVHYGYTF. CDR3 nucleotide sequence: TGTGCCACCAGCGACGACAGGGTACACTATGGCTACACCTTC.

This rearrangement joins TRBV24-1 to TRBJ2-7; 10 bases match TRBD1. With V trimmed by 9 bases and J by 1 base, 2 bases remained unmatched. The CDR3 sequence is 13 residues long. The germline gives CDR1 KGHDR, CDR2 SFDVKD. CDR3 residues: CATSGQGSYEQYF. The CDR3 DNA sequence: TGTGCCACCTCGGGACAGGGGTCCTACGAGCAGTACTTC.

This chain links TRBV9 with TRBJ2-3, with 10 bases aligning to TRBD1. Trimming removed 4 bases from V and 0 bases from J; junction bases left unmatched: 14. Germline-derived CDR1 and CDR2 are SGDLS and YYNGEE. The CDR3 spans 19 residues. CDR3 nucleotide sequence: TGTGCCAGCAGCATGGGACAGGGGAGGCTTAGCGAGAGCACAGATACGCAGTATTTT. It codes for CASSMGQGRLSESTDTQYF.

Concerning this clone itself: The junction does not match germline at one end; this may be a read error. The chain links TRBV15 to TRBJ1-4; 7 nucleotides align to TRBD1. Germline CDR1 is LNHNV and CDR2 is YYDKDF (reference sequence). The CDR3 loop spans 15 amino acids. CDR3 loop: CATSSPDRANEKLLF. CDR3 sequence (DNA): TGTGCCACCAGCAGTCCCGACAGGGCTAATGAAAAACTGCTTTTT.

This sequence joins TRBV24-1 and TRBJ2-7; TRBD1 matches 7 bases. The germline gives CDR1 KGHDR, CDR2 SFDVKD. This CDR3 is 13 amino acids long. Trimming took 7 bases from V and 4 from J; bases not matched to a gene: 6. CDR3 protein: CATSSTGMYEQYF. The CDR3 DNA reads TGTGCCACCAGCTCGACAGGGATGTACGAGCAGTACTTC.

V gene TRBV5-1 combines with J gene TRBJ1-6; D not resolved. Between the trimmed V and J ends, which lost 4 bases and 9 bases, there was a span of 14 bases. Germline V gene sequence: CDR1 SGHRS, CDR2 YFSETQ. This CDR3 contains 14 residues. The chain's CDR3 is CASSPIAGGSPLHF. In DNA, the CDR3 is TGCGCCAGCAGCCCCATTGCGGGCGGTTCACCCCTCCACTTT. The full variable domain, rest sourced from reference TRBV5-1 and TRBJ1-6, is KAGVTQTPRYLIKTRGQQVTLSCSPISGHRSVSWYQQTPGQGLQFLFEYFSETQRNKGNFPGRFSGRQFSNSRSEMNVSTLELGDSALYLCASSPIAGGSPLHFGNGTRLTVT.

This clone was seen once. The chain employs TRBV5-1 and TRBJ2-1, with 12 bases identical to TRBD2. Trimming at V came to 4 bases and at J to 0 bases, leaving 5 bases not matched to a gene. Germline V gene sequence: CDR1 SGHRS, CDR2 YFSETQ. The CDR3 extends over 17 amino acids. The CDR3 is CASSQLTSGGSYNEQFF. The CDR3 nucleotides read TGCGCCAGCAGCCAGTTGACTAGCGGGGGCTCCTACAATGAGCAGTTCTTC.

The rearrangement links TRBV6-2 or TRBV6-3 to TRBJ1-1, with D maybe TRBD1 (6 bases). Germline V lookup: CDR1 MNHEY, CDR2 SVGEGT. The CDR3 is made up of 15 amino acids. Between the trimmed V and J ends, which lost 4 bases and 2 bases, there was a span of 14 bases. The CDR3 loop reads CASSWSGQVNTEAFF. In nucleotides, the CDR3 is TGTGCCAGCAGTTGGTCGGGACAAGTCAACACTGAAGCTTTCTTT.

The chain couples TRBV10-2 to TRBJ1-5; 7 bases are shared with TRBD1. The V gene end was trimmed by 8 bases and the J gene end by 3 bases; junction bases not matched to a gene: 4. The V gene's germline CDR1 is WSHSY and CDR2 SAAADI. The CDR3 totals 13 residues. The CDR3 DNA reads as TGCGCCAGCGGAGACAGGGACAATCAGCCCCAGCATTTT. This encodes CASGDRDNQPQHF.

This chain joins TRBV28 and TRBJ2-7; 7 positions agree with TRBD1. The CDR3 runs 16 residues. In germline, CDR1 is MDHEN, CDR2 SYDVKM. With V trimmed by 5 bases and J by 3 bases, 13 bases remained unmatched. CDR3 amino acids: CASSLTRGQGVYEQYF. For the CDR3, the DNA is TGTGCCAGCAGTCTAACGAGGGGGCAGGGAGTCTACGAGCAGTACTTC.

The genes are TRBV6-2 or TRBV6-3 and TRBJ2-7; D ambiguous. The CDR3 is 13 amino acids. The V end lost 2 bases, the J end lost 2 bases, and 7 bases lay between the germline ends. The germline CDR1 and CDR2 sequences are MNHEY and SVGEGT. DNA for the CDR3: TGTGCCAGCAGTTACACGGTTGCCTACGAGCAGTACTTC. It is translated as CASSYTVAYEQYF.

J is TRBJ1-3 and V is TRBV7-2; the match to TRBD1 covers 9 bases. Germline CDR1 SGHTA, CDR2 FQGNSA. CDR3 length: 14 amino acids. After removal of 4 bases from V and 6 bases from J, the junction contained 4 bases not matched to a gene. Written as DNA, the CDR3 is TGTGCCAGCAGCTCCGACAGGGGGAAAAACACCATATATTTT. This gives the protein CASSSDRGKNTIYF.

V usage is TRBV7-2 and J usage is TRBJ2-7, with D tentatively TRBD1 (6 bases). This CDR3 contains 14 residues. Trimming cost V 2 bases and J 3 bases, with 11 bases left between them. CDR1 is SGHTA, CDR2 FQGNSA, per germline. The CDR3 bases are TGTGCCAGCAGCTTATGGACAGCAGACTACGAGCAGTACTTC. Protein product: CASSLWTADYEQYF.

V gene TRBV7-9 combines with J gene TRBJ2-1, with a tentative D call TRBD2 (6 bases). Germline V gene sequence: CDR1 SEHNR, CDR2 FQNEAQ (reference sequence). The length of the CDR3 is 15 residues. Trimming left V 4 bases short and J 0 bases short, with 10 bases between. The CDR3: CASSSRESSYNEQFF. As DNA, the CDR3 is TGTGCCAGCAGCTCTCGGGAGAGCTCCTACAATGAGCAGTTCTTC.

V and J are TRBV2 and TRBJ2-1; D remains ambiguous. This CDR3 has 15 residues. Germline V gene lookup returns CDR1 SNHLY and CDR2 FYNNEI. Trimming shortened V by 2 bases and J by 0 bases, and 8 bases separated the two germline ends. The CDR3 loop is CASSELESSYNEQFF. The CDR3, as DNA: TGTGCCAGCAGTGAACTCGAGAGCTCCTACAATGAGCAGTTCTTC.

This chain connects TRBV27 to TRBJ2-7; 8 positions match TRBD1. The CDR3 loop spans 13 amino acids. Germline CDR1 reads MNHEY; CDR2 reads SMNVEV (reference sequence). CDR3 DNA sequence: TGTGCTTGTAGTCCAGGGGGCGGCTACGAGCAGTACTTC. It codes for CACSPGGGYEQYF.

The sample holds one count of this clone. The rearrangement links TRBV4-2 to TRBJ2-1, with unresolved D. Between the trimmed V and J ends, which lost 1 base and 9 bases, there was a span of 7 bases. The V gene's germline CDR1 is LGHNA and CDR2 YNFKEQ. The CDR3 has 12 residues. This CDR3 is CASSQGAREQFF. CDR3 sequence (DNA): TGTGCCAGCAGCCAAGGCGCGCGTGAGCAGTTCTTC.